A single sample gave rise to the 25 T cell receptor beta chains below, sequenced in a study of T cell responses to AZD1222 COVID-19 vaccine. The protocol was immunoSEQ multiplex PCR, while the TCRdb copy is restricted to in-frame clones and leaves out a portion. The repertoire has 130,000 to 150,000 clones, 80% to 85% of them found once; the top ten carry about 4%. Sequenced here: peripheral blood, sampled on day 0 of MenACWY control vaccination. The receptors here all came from an adult in good health.

The chain's CDR3 is CASSVMTGSTEAFF. CDR3 DNA: TGTGCCAGTAGTGTCATGACAGGGTCCACTGAAGCTTTCTTT. The rearrangement uses TRBV19 and TRBJ1-1, with 7 bases matching TRBD1. The length of the CDR3 is 14 residues. Germline assignment: CDR1 LNHDA and CDR2 SQIVND (reference sequence). Trimming at V came to 5 bases and at J to 4 bases, leaving 7 bases not matched to a gene. The variable domain in full, with the rest retrieved from reference TRBV19 and TRBJ1-1, is DGGITQSPKYLFRKEGQNVTLSCEQNLNHDAMYWYRQDPGQGLRLIYYSQIVNDFQKGDIAEGYSVSREKKESFPLTVTSAQKNPTAFYLCASSVMTGSTEAFFGQGTRLTVV.

The chain combines TRBV15 with TRBJ1-3; 8 nucleotides match TRBD1. Germline V gene data show CDR1 as LNHNV and CDR2 as YYDKDF (reference sequence). This CDR3 is built from 15 residues. V gave up 6 bases and J gave up 0 bases; unmatched junction bases: 4. The CDR3 protein is CATRRDRFSGNTIYF. The CDR3 bases are TGTGCCACCAGAAGGGACAGGTTCTCTGGAAACACCATATATTTT.

This clone was counted between two and nine times. The genes are TRBV9 and TRBJ1-5; no reliable D call. The CDR3 sequence is 13 residues long. V dropped 4 bases and J dropped 4 bases, with 9 bases sitting between them. The germline CDR1 and CDR2 sequences are SGDLS and YYNGEE. The CDR3 DNA reads as TGTGCCAGCAGCCCAATGCCAAATCAGCCCCAGCATTTT. Translated: CASSPMPNQPQHF.

V and J are TRBV11-2 and TRBJ2-3; 13 nucleotides agree with TRBD2. Unmatched junction bases numbered 3, after V lost 1 base and J lost 2 bases. Germline assignment: CDR1 SGHAT and CDR2 FQNNGV. This CDR3 spans 17 amino acids. The CDR3 region is CASSLVTSGGHTDTQYF. Written as DNA, the CDR3 is TGTGCCAGCAGCTTAGTGACTAGCGGGGGGCACACAGATACGCAGTATTTT. The full variable domain, its missing parts supplied by reference TRBV11-2 and TRBJ2-3, is EAGVAQSPRYKIIEKRQSVAFWCNPISGHATLYWYQQILGQGPKLLIQFQNNGVVDDSQLPKDRFSAERLKGVDSTLKIQPAKLEDSAVYLCASSLVTSGGHTDTQYFGPGTRLTVL.

The chain uses TRBV5-5 and TRBJ1-6; 7 nucleotides match TRBD1. The germline CDR1 and CDR2 sequences are SGHKS and YYEKEE (reference sequence). The V segment lost 5 bases and the J segment 7 bases; nucleotides outside the gene matches: 9. CDR3 length: 15 amino acids. The CDR3 here is CASSSNRGVNSPLHF. Written as DNA, the CDR3 is TGTGCCAGCAGTTCAAACAGGGGAGTCAATTCACCCCTCCACTTT.

This chain joins TRBV7-3 and TRBJ2-3; maybe TRBD1 (5 bases). V was pared by 5 bases and J by 1 base, with 7 bases between. CDR1 SGHTA and CDR2 FQGTGA come from the germline V gene. This CDR3 has 13 amino acids. CDR3 sequence: CASSRGGTDTQYF. In DNA form, the CDR3 reads TGTGCCAGCAGCAGGGGCGGCACAGATACGCAGTATTTT.

J is TRBJ2-2 and V is TRBV7-8; D perhaps matches TRBD1 (6 bases). Trimming shortened V by 1 base and J by 5 bases, and 17 bases separated the two germline ends. The CDR3 covers 17 residues. Germline V CDR1 and CDR2: SGHVS, FQNEAQ. DNA of the CDR3: TGTGCCAGCAGCTTAGGGTTCAGGGCAGGGGTGACCGGGGAGCTGTTTTTT. It encodes CASSLGFRAGVTGELFF.

This sequence joins TRBV18 and TRBJ2-2; 13 bases are a match to TRBD2. The CDR3 covers 18 residues. Trimming removed 3 bases from V and 4 bases from J; junction bases left unmatched: 8. Per germline, CDR1 KGHSH and CDR2 LQKENI. In DNA, the CDR3 is TGTGCCAGCTCACCCGGCGGACTAGCGGGGGCTACCACCGGGGAGCTGTTTTTT. Translating it yields CASSPGGLAGATTGELFF.

The chain couples TRBV23-1 to TRBJ2-7, with D uncertain. TRBV23-1 is an open reading frame whose function is uncertain. The CDR3 totals 12 residues. V was pared by 9 bases and J by 6 bases, with 15 bases between. CDR3 residues: CARFGHLFEQYV. CDR3 nucleotide sequence: TGCGCCAGATTCGGTCACCTTTTCGAGCAGTACGTC.

This clone was detected a few times. The V and J genes are TRBV28 and TRBJ2-3, with 9 bases that match TRBD1. Trimming removed 5 bases from V and 0 bases from J; junction bases left unmatched: 6. This CDR3 has 16 amino acids. Germline CDR1 reads MDHEN; CDR2 reads SYDVKM. In DNA, the CDR3 is TGTGCCAGCAGTATACCCGGGACAGGGAGCACAGATACGCAGTATTTT. Residues: CASSIPGTGSTDTQYF.

This sequence joins TRBV19 and TRBJ1-5; D not resolved. Between the trimmed V and J ends, which lost 1 base and 2 bases, there was a span of 9 bases. CDR3 length: 15 amino acids. In germline, CDR1 is LNHDA, CDR2 SQIVND (reference sequence). The CDR3, as DNA: TGTGCCAGTAGTATAGGTACCCTGGGCAATCAGCCCCAGCATTTT. This codes for CASSIGTLGNQPQHF.

This clone was observed once. V is TRBV4-2 and J is TRBJ1-2; D is uncertain. This CDR3 has 14 residues. The germline V gene has CDR1 LGHNA and CDR2 YNFKEQ. Trimming pared 1 base from V and 8 bases from J, leaving 14 bases between. The CDR3 protein is CASSQVSAEPGYTF. DNA for the CDR3: TGTGCCAGCAGCCAAGTTTCGGCAGAACCAGGCTACACCTTC.

The V gene is TRBV6-1, the J gene TRBJ1-3; D gene unclear. V gave up 4 bases and J gave up 2 bases, with 12 bases separating them. Germline V lookup: CDR1 MNHNS, CDR2 SASEGT. The CDR3 is 15 amino acids. CDR3 DNA: TGTGCCAGCAGTGCAGAGGACGGAGCTGGAAACACCATATATTTT. This gives the protein CASSAEDGAGNTIYF.

CDR3 DNA: TGTGCCAGCAGCGCAGGGACCCTTCCAACTAATGAAAAACTGTTTTTT. Translating gives CASSAGTLPTNEKLFF. The rearrangement uses TRBV9 and TRBJ1-4; tentative D call: TRBD1 (5 bases). The V gene's germline CDR1 is SGDLS and CDR2 YYNGEE. Trimming took off 3 bases at V and 0 bases at J, with 12 bases between the two ends. The CDR3 has 16 amino acids.

This clone was detected a few times. The CDR3 DNA reads as TGTGCCAGCAAAAGGGGGCGGAACTCTGGAAACACCATATATTTT. As protein: CASKRGRNSGNTIYF. The V call is TRBV6-6, the J call TRBJ1-3; 7 bases map to TRBD1. This CDR3 has 15 amino acids. V lost 7 bases, J lost 0 bases, and 6 bases stayed unmatched. Germline V gives CDR1 MNHNY, CDR2 SVGAGI (reference sequence).

This chain joins TRBV5-1 and TRBJ1-2, with TRBD1 as a possible D gene (6 bases). The germline CDR1 and CDR2 sequences are SGHRS and YFSETQ. V shed 0 bases and J shed 5 bases, with 17 bases lying between them. The CDR3 length is 16 residues. This chain's CDR3 is CASSLAPAGAKYGYTF. Here the CDR3 DNA reads TGCGCCAGCAGCTTGGCCCCTGCAGGGGCCAAATATGGCTACACCTTC.

J is TRBJ1-1 and V is TRBV13; TRBD1 is a possible D gene (5 bases). V lost 5 bases and J 0 bases, leaving 13 bases between the germline ends. In germline, CDR1 is PRHDT, CDR2 FYEKMQ (reference sequence). The CDR3 has 15 residues. The CDR3 sequence is CASSTRQIMNTEAFF. CDR3 DNA: TGTGCCAGCAGCACGCGACAGATTATGAACACTGAAGCTTTCTTT.

The V call is TRBV20-1, the J call TRBJ1-1; no definite D call. Germline V CDR1 and CDR2: DFQATT, SNEGSKA (reference sequence). V was shortened by 6 bases and J by 1 base, with 3 bases between the two germline ends. The CDR3 extends over 10 amino acids. The CDR3 DNA sequence: TGCAGTGCCCGGAACACTGAAGCTTTCTTT. Protein product: CSARNTEAFF.

The count of this clone is one. V is TRBV6-5 and J is TRBJ1-1; possibly TRBD1 for D (5 bases). The CDR3 covers 14 residues. Germline lookup yields CDR1 MNHEY and CDR2 SVGAGI. V lost 8 bases and J lost 4, with 17 bases in between. The CDR3 DNA follows: TGTGCCAGCGGGTACCATGCGGGGGGCACTGAAGCTTTCTTT. Amino acids: CASGYHAGGTEAFF.

The V gene is TRBV5-1, the J gene TRBJ1-4, with 10 bases identical to TRBD1. Germline CDR1 reads SGHRS; CDR2 reads YFSETQ. Trimming took 0 bases from V and 7 from J; bases not matched to a gene: 6. The CDR3 is 16 amino acids. The CDR3 nucleotides read TGCGCCAGCAGCTTGGTGGCCGGGACAGGGGCTGAAAAACTGTTTTTT. This codes for CASSLVAGTGAEKLFF.

The rearrangement joins TRBV5-6 to TRBJ1-4; 9 bases align to TRBD1. V shed 3 bases, J shed 0 bases, and the junction held 12 bases outside the gene matches. Germline values: CDR1 SGHDT, CDR2 YYEEEE. This CDR3 has 19 amino acids. The CDR3 loop reads CASSSTRDRVSSTNEKLFF. CDR3 nucleotide sequence: TGTGCCAGCAGCTCGACGCGGGACAGGGTTTCTTCAACTAATGAAAAACTGTTTTTT.

This clone was counted between two and nine times. The rearrangement uses TRBV6-4 and TRBJ1-6, with a weak D call TRBD1 (6 bases). The CDR3 has 13 residues. V was clipped by 3 bases and J by 7 bases, with 7 bases between them. Germline V gene data show CDR1 as MRHNA and CDR2 as SNTAGT. In DNA, the CDR3 is TGTGCCAGCAGTGAGGACAGCAATTCACCCCTCCACTTT. Encoded protein: CASSEDSNSPLHF.

J is TRBJ1-2 and V is TRBV6-6; TRBD1 matches at 10 bases. Germline loops: CDR1 MNHNY, CDR2 SVGAGI (reference sequence). This CDR3 region has 14 residues. The V and J ends lost 6 bases and 2 bases, in that order; junction bases with no gene match: 3. CDR3 DNA sequence: TGTGCCAGCAGCGGACAGGGGGTGAACTATGGCTACACCTTC. Protein sequence: CASSGQGVNYGYTF.

V gene TRBV5-5 combines with J gene TRBJ1-2, with D maybe TRBD1 (6 bases). This CDR3 region has 15 residues. Trimming left V 0 bases short and J 4 bases short, with 13 bases between. Germline CDR1 and CDR2: SGHKS and YYEKEE (reference sequence). The CDR3 is CASSLESGVVYGYTF. As DNA, the CDR3 is TGTGCCAGCAGCTTGGAGTCAGGGGTGGTCTATGGCTACACCTTC. Full variable domain (outside the CDR3, taken from reference TRBV5-5 and TRBJ1-2): DAGVTQSPTHLIKTRGQQVTLRCSPISGHKSVSWYQQVLGQGPQFIFQYYEKEERGRGNFPDRFSARQFPNYSSELNVNALLLGDSALYLCASSLESGVVYGYTFGSGTRLTVV.

This chain links TRBV11-2 with TRBJ2-7; TRBD1 matches at 8 bases. The germline CDR1 and CDR2 sequences are SGHAT and FQNNGV. Losses at the gene ends were 5 bases for V and 0 bases for J; bases not matched to a gene: 9. The length of the CDR3 is 16 residues. The CDR3 loop is CASSSSTGDLSYEQYF. The CDR3 DNA is TGTGCCAGCAGCAGCTCGACAGGGGACCTCTCCTACGAGCAGTACTTC.